This T cell receptor (beta chain) appears in the sequencing data of a study of T cells in Graves' hyperthyroidism and ophthalmopathy. This clonotype was detected a few times. What it binds is unknown. Isolation of PBMCs was performed on approximately 10 ml fresh peripheral blood. Study outcomes and limitations: Prediction of ophthalmopathy progression came a median around 6.1 months pre-onset.

Germline V gene lookup returns CDR1 MNHNS and CDR2 SASEGT. This CDR3 spans 14 amino acids. Trimming cost V 4 bases and J 4 bases; bases outside gene matches: 3. The TCR beta CDR3 regions underwent amplification using RNA transcripts as the source. The HTBI primer set was used in a first-round RT-PCR of the TCR CDR3. From the multiplex PCR reads, TCRdb called clonotypes with MiXCR, one entry per CDR3 protein. The sample has roughly 740,000 distinct CDR3 sequences, about 16% seen once. This sequence joins TRBV6-1 and TRBJ2-4; 8 bases map to TRBD2. This clonotype was sampled from a young man with Graves' hyperthyroidism. The material sequenced was blood. CDR3 DNA sequence: TGTGCCAGCAGTGGTGGACTAGCTAAAAACATTCAGTACTTC. It yields the protein CASSGGLAKNIQYF.